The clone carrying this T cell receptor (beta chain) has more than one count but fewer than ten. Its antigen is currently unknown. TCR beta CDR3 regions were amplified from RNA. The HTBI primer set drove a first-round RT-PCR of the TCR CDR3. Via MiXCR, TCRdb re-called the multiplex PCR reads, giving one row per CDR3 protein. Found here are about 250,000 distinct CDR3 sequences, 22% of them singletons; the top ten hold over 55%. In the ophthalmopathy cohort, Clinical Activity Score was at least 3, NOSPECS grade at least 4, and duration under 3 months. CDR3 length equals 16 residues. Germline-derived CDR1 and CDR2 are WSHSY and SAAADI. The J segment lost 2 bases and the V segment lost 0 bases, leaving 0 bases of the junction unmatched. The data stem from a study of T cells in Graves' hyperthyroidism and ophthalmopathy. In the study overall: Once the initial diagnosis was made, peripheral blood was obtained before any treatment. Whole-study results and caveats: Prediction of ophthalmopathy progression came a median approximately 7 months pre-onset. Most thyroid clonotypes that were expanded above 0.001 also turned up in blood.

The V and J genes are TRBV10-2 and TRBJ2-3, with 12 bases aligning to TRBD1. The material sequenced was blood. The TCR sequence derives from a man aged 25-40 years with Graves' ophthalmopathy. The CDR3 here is CASSESGQGATDTQYF. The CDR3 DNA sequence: TGCGCCAGCAGTGAGTCGGGACAGGGGGCCACAGATACGCAGTATTTT.